This is a list of T cell receptor beta chains from one sample in a study of T cells in Graves' hyperthyroidism and ophthalmopathy. TCRdb re-derived calls from the multiplex PCR reads in MiXCR, one entry per CDR3 protein. The sample holds about 420,000 distinct CDR3 sequences; about a sixth are singletons and the top ten take approximately 7.5%. The sample taken for sequencing was blood. These receptors came from a woman aged 18 to 35 with Graves' hyperthyroidism. Each CDR3 is given with its conserved first and last residue. D genes are given only for firm matches. The size of a clone is reported for some rows only, either as once, few or many, or as a class for expanded clones.

D gene	V gene	clone size	J gene	CDR3 DNA	CDR3 protein
TRBD2	TRBV11-2	many	TRBJ2-5	TGTGCCAGCAGCTTAGCGGGGGGCCAAGAGACCCAGTACTTC	CASSLAGGQETQYF
-	TRBV5-1	few	TRBJ2-1	TGCGCCAGCACGAGCGCCTCGTACAATGAGCAGTTCTTC	CASTSASYNEQFF
-	TRBV4-1	few	TRBJ2-3	TGCGCCAGCAGCCCATGGGGGGAGAGGGATACGCAGTATTTT	CASSPWGERDTQYF
-	TRBV11-2	many	TRBJ1-1	TGTGCCAGCAGCTTTAAACAGAACACTGAAGCTTTCTTT	CASSFKQNTEAFF
TRBD2	TRBV20-1	-	TRBJ2-3	TGCAGTGCTCTTTTCGCGGGGGAAGGCACAGATACGCAGTATTTT	CSALFAGEGTDTQYF
-	TRBV27	many	TRBJ2-2	TGTGCCAGCAGTTCCGGGTGGACCCGGGAGCTGTTTTTT	CASSSGWTRELFF
TRBD2	TRBV28	few	TRBJ2-5	TGTGCCAGCAGTTTACCAGCGGGGGAAGAGACCCAGTACTTC	CASSLPAGEETQYF
-	TRBV14	few	TRBJ1-2	TGTGCCAGCAGCCCACAAAGGGGCGCAGGCTATGGCTACACCTTC	CASSPQRGAGYGYTF
-	TRBV10-3	-	TRBJ2-7	TGTGCCATCGGAGACAGAAATACCTACGAGCAGTACTTC	CAIGDRNTYEQYF
TRBD2	TRBV20-1	many	TRBJ2-7	TGCAGTGCTAGAGATAAGACTAGCGGGAGTTACGAGCAGTACTTC	CSARDKTSGSYEQYF
-	TRBV30	-	TRBJ1-3	TGTGCCTGGAGTAGGAGACAGGGAAACACCATATATTTT	CAWSRRQGNTIYF
TRBD2	TRBV6-2/TRBV6-3	few	TRBJ2-7	TGTGCCAGCAGTTACTCGGAGCGGGGTTCCTCCTACGAGCAGTACTTC	CASSYSERGSSYEQYF
-	TRBV7-3	many	TRBJ2-5	TGTGCCAGCAGCTTACTCCCCGCTGGCCAGGGGGAGACCCAGTACTTC	CASSLLPAGQGETQYF
-	TRBV12-3/TRBV12-4	many	TRBJ1-2	TGTGCCAGCAGTTTAATACGGGGCTTCGACTATGGCTACACCTTC	CASSLIRGFDYGYTF
-	TRBV27	many	TRBJ2-7	TGTGCCAGCAGTTTGTGGGCCGACGGCCACGAGCAGTACTTC	CASSLWADGHEQYF
-	TRBV28	-	TRBJ1-4	TGTGCCAGCAGTTTCCCCTTACCTTTCCCTGCAACTAATGAAAAACTGTTTTTT	CASSFPLPFPATNEKLFF
TRBD1	TRBV24-1	few	TRBJ2-2	TGTGCCACAAGGGAGACCGGGACAGGGATCGGGGAGCTGTTTTTT	CATRETGTGIGELFF
TRBD1	TRBV10-3	many	TRBJ2-2	TGTGCCACGCTACAGGGGGCGTCGAACACCGGGGAGCTGTTTTTT	CATLQGASNTGELFF
TRBD2	TRBV7-8	many	TRBJ2-7	TGTGCCAGCAGCCCCAGGATAGCGGGAGGCCTCCACCGAGAGCAGTACTTC	CASSPRIAGGLHREQYF
-	TRBV20-1	many	TRBJ2-7	TGCAGTGCTGGCCCTTTTAGAGGCGAGCAGTACTTC	CSAGPFRGEQYF
-	TRBV30	many	TRBJ1-2	TGTGCCTGGAGTGGGGGGACCGCGGATGGCTACACCTTC	CAWSGGTADGYTF
TRBD1	TRBV13	many	TRBJ1-5	TGTGCCAGCAGCTTCTTACGGGACAGGGGGCGCAGGGGCAATCAGCCCCAGCATTTT	CASSFLRDRGRRGNQPQHF
TRBD2	TRBV9	-	TRBJ2-3	TGTGCCAGCAGCGTAGCAGGAGCGGGGGAGGGGGCAGATACGCAGTATTTT	CASSVAGAGEGADTQYF
-	TRBV7-2	many	TRBJ2-3	TGTGCCAGCAGCGGAGGGACGGTCCGCACAGATACGCAGTATTTT	CASSGGTVRTDTQYF
-	TRBV9	many	TRBJ2-3	TGTGCCAGCAGCGTAGAGGGAAGTGCAGATACGCAGTATTTT	CASSVEGSADTQYF
-	TRBV19	many	TRBJ1-2	TGTGCCACAACACTCGGTGGCCGAGACTATGGCTACACCTTC	CATTLGGRDYGYTF
-	TRBV10-3	many	TRBJ2-7	TGTGCCATCAGCCCCCAGCGGACCTACTCCTACGAGCAGTACTTC	CAISPQRTYSYEQYF
TRBD2	TRBV5-1	-	TRBJ2-1	TGCGCCAGCAGCCGTCAAGCGGGGGGTTACAATGAGCAGTTCTTC	CASSRQAGGYNEQFF
-	TRBV18	many	TRBJ1-1	TGTGCCAGCTCACCAGTAGGCGGGAACACTGAAGCTTTCTTT	CASSPVGGNTEAFF
-	TRBV5-1	-	TRBJ2-5	TGCGCCAGCAGCTCGCTAGGGGGACAAGAGACCCAGTACTTC	CASSSLGGQETQYF
-	TRBV5-6	many	TRBJ1-4	TGTGCCAGCAGTTCCGGGCCTCGGGAAAAACTGTTTTTT	CASSSGPREKLFF
-	TRBV9	many	TRBJ1-2	TGTGCCAGCAGCGTAGGCTCCCTAACTGGCTACACCTTC	CASSVGSLTGYTF
-	TRBV30	many	TRBJ2-3	TGTGCCTGGAGTGTTGGACTCCAGACAGATACGCAGTATTTT	CAWSVGLQTDTQYF
-	TRBV28	many	TRBJ1-5	TGTGCCAGCAGCTCGGGGTCTGCTGGCAATCAGCCCCAGCATTTT	CASSSGSAGNQPQHF
-	TRBV19	many	TRBJ1-6	TGTGCCAGTAGCCACAGGGCACCCAATTCACCCCTCCACTTT	CASSHRAPNSPLHF
-	TRBV24-1	many	TRBJ1-1	TGTGCCACCAGTGATCACCGGAATGAAGCTTTCTTT	CATSDHRNEAFF
-	TRBV20-1	many	TRBJ1-2	TGCAGTGCCCGGGTTGGGGATGGCTACACCTTC	CSARVGDGYTF
-	TRBV20-1	many	TRBJ2-7	TGCAGTGCTAGCTCCAGCGTGACCTACGAGCAGTACTTC	CSASSSVTYEQYF
TRBD1	TRBV7-9	many	TRBJ2-3	TGTGCCAGCAGCTCCACAAGACAGGGTAGGAGCACAGATACGCAGTATTTT	CASSSTRQGRSTDTQYF
TRBD1	TRBV5-5	many	TRBJ1-4	TGTGCCAGCAGCTCGGGACAGGGAGAAAAACTGTTTTTT	CASSSGQGEKLFF
-	TRBV20-1	many	TRBJ1-6	TGCAGTGCTAGAGATGGGGGAACACCTTTGGATTCACCCCTCCACTTT	CSARDGGTPLDSPLHF
TRBD2	TRBV2	many	TRBJ2-3	TGTGCCAGCAGCCCACTAGCGGGAGGGCCAGATACGCAGTATTTT	CASSPLAGGPDTQYF
TRBD2	TRBV18	few	TRBJ2-5	TGTGCCAGCTCACCCAAGACTAGCGGGGGAAAAGAGACCCAGTACTTC	CASSPKTSGGKETQYF
TRBD1	TRBV6-1	many	TRBJ2-1	TGTGCCAGCAGTGAAGTTTGGACAGGGGGGAATGAGCAGTTCTTC	CASSEVWTGGNEQFF
-	TRBV20-1	few	TRBJ2-6	TGCAGTGCCTTAAAAACCGACAGCTCTGGGGCCAACGTCCTGACTTTC	CSALKTDSSGANVLTF
-	TRBV6-1	many	TRBJ2-5	TGTGCCAGCAGTGGGCGAGAGACCCAGTACTTC	CASSGRETQYF
-	TRBV27	many	TRBJ1-4	TGTGCCAGCAGGGTGACAGCAACTACTGAAAAACTGTTTTTT	CASRVTATTEKLFF
-	TRBV19	few	TRBJ2-5	TGTGCCAGTAGGCCACACGGAGACCAAGAGACCCAGTACTTC	CASRPHGDQETQYF
-	TRBV25-1	-	TRBJ2-1	TGTGCCAGCAGTGAGGGGGGGGCTGGTAGGAATGAGCAGTTCTTC	CASSEGGAGRNEQFF
-	TRBV3-1	many	TRBJ1-1	TGTGCCAGCAGTCGAGACAGGTATGAAGCTTTCTTT	CASSRDRYEAFF
-	TRBV13	many	TRBJ1-5	TGTGCCAGCAGCCTCAGGACATTCGATATAGGATTTCAGCCCCAGCATTTT	CASSLRTFDIGFQPQHF
TRBD2	TRBV11-2	many	TRBJ2-7	TGTGCCAGCAGCTTCACTAGCGGGGGGCCTAGCTCCTACGAGCAGTACTTC	CASSFTSGGPSSYEQYF
-	TRBV9	-	TRBJ1-5	TGTGCCAGCAGTATACGGGGGGCCCTCAATCGGGGTCAGCCCCAGCATTTT	CASSIRGALNRGQPQHF
-	TRBV5-1	many	TRBJ1-5	TGCGCCAGCAGCTTGGTGGGGGGGCGGAATCAGCCCCAGCATTTT	CASSLVGGRNQPQHF
TRBD2	TRBV3-1	many	TRBJ2-1	TGTGCCAGCAGCCAAAATGACTGGTGGGGGGGCAATGAGCAGTTCTTC	CASSQNDWWGGNEQFF
-	TRBV6-2/TRBV6-3	many	TRBJ2-3	TGTGCCAGCAGTTACGTAGGGATCGGAAGCACAGATACGCAGTATTTT	CASSYVGIGSTDTQYF
TRBD1	TRBV12-3/TRBV12-4	many	TRBJ1-5	TGTGCCAGCAGCCCCGGACAGGGGCGGGGGCCCCAGCATTTT	CASSPGQGRGPQHF